The 26 T cell receptor beta chains below all came from one sample that was sequenced in a study of blood T cells in healthy people across ages. Primed by a sample-barcoded 5' primer and a J-beta primer mix, a second PCR proceeded for 7 to 11 cycles. TCRdb re-analysed the 5' RACE reads in MiXCR, keeping a single row per CDR3 protein. The sample shows around 1.5 million distinct CDR3 sequences, about 35% of them seen only once. The sequenced sample was blood. All receptors come from a woman in her twenties or thirties in good health.

This clonotype was counted a few times. The rearrangement uses TRBV27 and TRBJ2-1; D unresolved. The CDR3 is 14 residues long. Germline V gives CDR1 MNHEY, CDR2 SMNVEV (reference sequence). Deletions cut 3 bases from V and 4 bases from J, with 10 bases between. The CDR3 loop is CASSFAETYNEQFF. The CDR3 region has the DNA TGTGCCAGCAGTTTTGCGGAAACTTACAATGAGCAGTTCTTC.

Comment on this clonotype: This may be a read error: a much more frequent sequence differs by one nucleotide. Given the absence of the conserved phenylalanine or tryptophan at the CDR3 end, a read error is likely. The V call is TRBV27, the J call TRBJ1-1; D possibly corresponds to TRBD1 (6 bases). The V gene lost 6 bases and the J gene lost 0 bases, with 11 bases spanning the gap. In germline, CDR1 is MNHEY, CDR2 SMNVEV (reference sequence). The CDR3 runs 14 residues. The CDR3 spells CASRKTGMNTEAFC. CDR3 nucleotide sequence: TGTGCCAGCAGAAAGACAGGAATGAACACTGAAGCTTTCTGT.

The rearrangement links TRBV9 to TRBJ2-5; TRBD1 is a possible D gene (6 bases). Matching the DNA end better, TRBJ2-7 makes the J call doubtful. The V gene's germline CDR1 is SGDLS and CDR2 YYNGEE. The CDR3 sequence is 15 residues long. The CDR3, as DNA: TGTGCCAGCAGCCCCCGTTTAGACAGGAGCAGCGAGCAGTACTTC. It translates to CASSPRLDRSSEQYF.

This clonotype turned up a few times. This sequence joins TRBV4-1 and TRBJ2-7; 8 bases match TRBD2. V trimming: 3 bases; J trimming: 9 bases; junction bases outside the gene matches: 10. CDR3 length: 14 amino acids. The germline CDR1 and CDR2 sequences are MGHRA and YSYEKL. CDR3 loop: CASSQGLVLGGQYF. The CDR3, as DNA: TGCGCCAGCAGCCAGGGACTAGTCCTGGGGGGGCAGTACTTC.

The gene calls are TRBV10-3 and TRBJ1-1; D unresolved. The CDR3 totals 13 residues. Germline values: CDR1 ENHRY, CDR2 SYGVKD. The V end lost 3 bases, the J end lost 4 bases, and 9 bases lay between the germline ends. The chain's CDR3 is CAISEEAGTEAFF. Here the CDR3 DNA reads TGTGCCATCAGTGAAGAAGCTGGCACTGAAGCTTTCTTT.

This chain links TRBV27 with TRBJ2-3, with D unresolved. The CDR3 extends over 12 amino acids. Per germline, CDR1 MNHEY and CDR2 SMNVEV (reference sequence). V was shortened by 7 bases and J by 6 bases, with 11 bases between the two germline ends. This CDR3 reads CASTDLGDTQYF. CDR3 in DNA: TGTGCCAGCACCGATTTGGGGGATACGCAGTATTTT.

This clonotype was seen ten or more times. The J gene is TRBJ2-3, the V gene TRBV29-1; 9 bases are a match to TRBD1. Germline trimming cut 6 bases from V and 4 bases from J; bases unmatched to any gene: 5. Germline V gene lookup returns CDR1 SQVTM and CDR2 ANQGSEA. The CDR3 consists of 13 residues. The CDR3 is CSVYRGLADTQYF. The CDR3 region has the DNA TGCAGCGTCTACAGGGGGCTCGCAGATACGCAGTATTTT.

Only a few counts were recorded for this clonotype. This sequence joins TRBV7-9 and TRBJ2-5, with D tentatively TRBD1 or TRBD2 (5 bases each). The CDR3 has 16 residues. Trimming took off 1 base at V and 5 bases at J, with 17 bases between the two ends. Germline V gene sequence: CDR1 SEHNR, CDR2 FQNEAQ (reference sequence). The CDR3 coding sequence is TGTGCCAGCAGCTTAGGATTGCCGTCCGAGGGGGAGACCCAGTACTTC. It yields the protein CASSLGLPSEGETQYF.

This rearrangement joins TRBV5-1 to TRBJ1-2, with D unresolved. The germline V gene encodes CDR1 SGHRS and CDR2 YFSETQ. The CDR3 length is 15 residues. Trimming removed 0 bases at V and 3 bases at J, with 12 bases between. For the CDR3, the DNA is TGCGCCAGCAGCTTGGCAGGCCTTCAGGACTATGGCTACACCTTC. Amino acids: CASSLAGLQDYGYTF.

About this clonotype: An end of the junction differs from the germline gene, which may be a read error. The chain joins TRBV5-6 to TRBJ2-1, with 7 bases lining up with TRBD1. Germline V gene data show CDR1 as SGHDT and CDR2 as YYEEEE. The CDR3 is 16 amino acids. The CDR3: CASSLVRGGSYNERYF. CDR3 bases: TGTGCCAGCAGCTTGGTCAGAGGGGGCTCCTACAATGAGCGGTACTTC. The full variable domain, rest sourced from reference TRBV5-6 and TRBJ2-1, is DAGVTQSPTHLIKTRGQQVTLRCSPKSGHDTVSWYQQALGQGPQFIFQYYEEEERQRGNFPDRFSGHQFPNYSSELNVNALLLGDSALYLCASSLVRGGSYNERYFGPGTRLTVL.

The CDR3 DNA is TGTGCCAGCAGCGCAGAAGTCCCAGGGATTATAAGCGGGGAGCTATACAATGAGCAGTTCTTC. This translates into CASSAEVPGIISGELYNEQFF. J is TRBJ2-1 and V is TRBV6-1; 7 positions agree with TRBD2. Germline V gene lookup returns CDR1 MNHNS and CDR2 SASEGT. The CDR3 length is 21 residues. V dropped 6 bases and J dropped 4; count of bases not matched to a gene: 27.

This chain links TRBV7-9 with TRBJ1-4; a possible D gene is TRBD1 (5 bases). Trimming removed 5 bases from V and 7 bases from J, with 14 bases in between. This CDR3 is 14 amino acids long. Germline CDR1 reads SEHNR; CDR2 reads FQNEAQ (reference sequence). The CDR3 loop reads CASSPGRQIEKLFF. The CDR3 DNA is TGTGCCAGCAGCCCTGGGAGACAGATTGAAAAACTGTTTTTT. Full variable domain (remainder filled in from reference TRBV7-9 and TRBJ1-4): DTGVSQNPRHKITKRGQNVTFRCDPISEHNRLYWYRQTLGQGPEFLTYFQNEAQLEKSRLLSDRFSAERPKGSFSTLEIQRTEQGDSAMYLCASSPGRQIEKLFFGSGTQLSVL.

The chain employs TRBV6-6 and TRBJ2-3; weak D call: TRBD1 (6 bases). Germline lookup yields CDR1 MNHNY and CDR2 SVGAGI (reference sequence). Trimming took 6 bases from V and 0 from J, leaving 13 bases between them. There are 15 residues in the CDR3. CDR3: CASSRGQFSTDTQYF. The CDR3 DNA reads as TGTGCCAGCAGCCGTGGACAGTTTAGCACAGATACGCAGTATTTT.

In its sample, this clonotype was seen a few times. The chain employs TRBV20-1 and TRBJ2-7; 10 bases line up with TRBD1. The trim removed 5 bases at V and 4 bases at J, leaving 8 bases unmatched. Germline V lookup: CDR1 DFQATT, CDR2 SNEGSKA (reference sequence). The CDR3 has 14 amino acids. The CDR3 here is CSADSRTGGYEQYF. The CDR3 nucleotides are TGCAGTGCTGACAGCCGGACAGGGGGATACGAGCAGTACTTC.

This clonotype was detected a few times. The V and J genes are TRBV28 and TRBJ2-3, with TRBD2 identical over 9 bases. The CDR3 consists of 15 residues. The germline CDR1 and CDR2 sequences are MDHEN and SYDVKM. The V segment lost 1 base and the J segment 2 bases; nucleotides outside the gene matches: 1. The CDR3 here is CASSLSSGDTDTQYF. The CDR3 DNA follows: TGTGCCAGCAGTTTATCTAGCGGGGACACAGATACGCAGTATTTT.

The chain is built from TRBV7-9 and TRBJ2-1, with 8 bases lining up with TRBD1. The CDR3 is 14 amino acids. J gave up 9 bases and V 4 bases, and 8 bases lay outside the gene matches. Germline CDR1 is SEHNR and CDR2 is FQNEAQ (reference sequence). CDR3 in amino acids: CASSSIRGRGEQFF. CDR3 coding DNA: TGTGCCAGCAGCTCCATCAGGGGGCGCGGTGAGCAGTTCTTC. Full variable domain (rest looked up from reference TRBV7-9 and TRBJ2-1): DTGVSQNPRHKITKRGQNVTFRCDPISEHNRLYWYRQTLGQGPEFLTYFQNEAQLEKSRLLSDRFSAERPKGSFSTLEIQRTEQGDSAMYLCASSSIRGRGEQFFGPGTRLTVL.

Regarding this clonotype: Just one base apart from a much larger clone, this may be a read error. The J gene is TRBJ1-4, the V gene TRBV4-1; D is unclear. Germline V gene sequence: CDR1 MGHRA, CDR2 YSYEKL. CDR3 length equals 13 residues. In DNA form, the CDR3 reads TGCGCCAGCAGCCAGATGATGTCTGAAAAACGGTTTTTT. Encoded protein: CASSQMMSEKRFF.

This rearrangement joins TRBV7-9 to TRBJ1-4, with D possibly being TRBD1 (6 bases). CDR1 and CDR2 from the germline V gene are SEHNR and FQNEAQ (reference sequence). The CDR3 has 18 amino acids. Trimming left V 5 bases short and J 7 bases short, with 26 bases between. CDR3 bases: TGTGCCAGCAGCCCCTACGACAGGAGACGAGCATTACCTGAAAAACTGTTTTTT. Translating it yields CASSPYDRRRALPEKLFF.

The chain is built from TRBV11-2 and TRBJ2-3; 8 bases fit TRBD2. Germline-derived CDR1 and CDR2 are SGHAT and FQNNGV. The CDR3 contains 16 residues. J was trimmed by 2 bases and V by 6 bases; bases with no gene match: 10. CDR3 loop: CASRSGSGGTTDTQYF. The DNA for the CDR3 is TGTGCCAGCAGGTCCGGGAGCGGGGGTACCACAGATACGCAGTATTTT. Drawing the rest from reference TRBV11-2 and TRBJ2-3, the complete variable domain is EAGVAQSPRYKIIEKRQSVAFWCNPISGHATLYWYQQILGQGPKLLIQFQNNGVVDDSQLPKDRFSAERLKGVDSTLKIQPAKLEDSAVYLCASRSGSGGTTDTQYFGPGTRLTVL.

This clonotype turned up a few times. This sequence joins TRBV7-2 and TRBJ1-1, with a possible D match to TRBD1 (6 bases). V lost 1 base, J lost 1 base, and 10 bases lay in between. This CDR3 is built from 15 residues. CDR1 is SGHTA and CDR2 is FQGNSA in the germline V gene. The CDR3 nucleotides are TGTGCCAGCAGCTTAGATGGGGGGGCGAACACTGAAGCTTTCTTT. This translates into CASSLDGGANTEAFF.

This clonotype was counted only a few times. The chain recombines TRBV7-9 with TRBJ2-1; D may be TRBD1 or TRBD2 (5 bases each). This CDR3 has 13 amino acids. Trimming removed 3 bases from V and 8 bases from J, with 11 bases in between. Germline V CDR1 and CDR2: SEHNR, FQNEAQ (reference sequence). The CDR3 protein is CASSFLGVDEQFF. The CDR3 DNA reads as TGTGCCAGCAGCTTTCTGGGGGTGGATGAGCAGTTCTTC.

The genes are TRBV18 and TRBJ2-7; D gene uncertain. CDR1 KGHSH and CDR2 LQKENI come from the germline V gene. CDR3 size: 13 residues. V gave up 1 base and J gave up 3 bases, with 7 bases separating them. The CDR3 protein is CASSPLGYYEQYF. Here the CDR3 DNA reads TGTGCCAGCTCACCACTTGGATACTACGAGCAGTACTTC.

A note on this clonotype: A read error may be the cause here, since a much bigger clone is one base away. J is TRBJ2-5 and V is TRBV7-9; D might be TRBD1 (6 bases). Germline V gene lookup returns CDR1 SEHNR and CDR2 FQNEAQ (reference sequence). The CDR3 length is 16 residues. Here the CDR3 DNA reads TGTGCCGGCAGCTTGAGTGCCCGGGACACCCAAGAGACCCAGTACTTC. Translation: CAGSLSARDTQETQYF.

In its sample, this clonotype was seen a few times. The chain recombines TRBV20-1 with TRBJ2-4; D ambiguous. This CDR3 has 12 amino acids. Germline CDR1 is DFQATT and CDR2 is SNEGSKA (reference sequence). V dropped 0 bases and J dropped 6 bases, with 6 bases sitting between them. In nucleotides, the CDR3 is TGCAGTGCTAGAGAGGGCGGAAACATTCAGTACTTC. As protein: CSAREGGNIQYF.

The rearrangement uses TRBV25-1 and TRBJ1-5, with D hard to call. Germline lookup yields CDR1 MGHDK and CDR2 SYGVNS. Trimming shortened V by 2 bases and J by 9 bases, and 11 bases separated the two germline ends. This CDR3 region has 13 residues. As DNA, the CDR3 is TGTGCCAGCAGTGAAGGGGATAGGCGGCCCCAGCATTTT. It encodes CASSEGDRRPQHF.

This clonotype was counted a few times. The J gene is TRBJ1-4, the V gene TRBV5-1; D gene uncertain. The germline gives CDR1 SGHRS, CDR2 YFSETQ. V was clipped by 4 bases and J by 8 bases, with 15 bases between them. CDR3 length equals 14 residues. The CDR3 protein is CASSPKAVPEKLFF. DNA of the CDR3: TGCGCCAGCAGCCCTAAGGCTGTTCCGGAAAAACTGTTTTTT.